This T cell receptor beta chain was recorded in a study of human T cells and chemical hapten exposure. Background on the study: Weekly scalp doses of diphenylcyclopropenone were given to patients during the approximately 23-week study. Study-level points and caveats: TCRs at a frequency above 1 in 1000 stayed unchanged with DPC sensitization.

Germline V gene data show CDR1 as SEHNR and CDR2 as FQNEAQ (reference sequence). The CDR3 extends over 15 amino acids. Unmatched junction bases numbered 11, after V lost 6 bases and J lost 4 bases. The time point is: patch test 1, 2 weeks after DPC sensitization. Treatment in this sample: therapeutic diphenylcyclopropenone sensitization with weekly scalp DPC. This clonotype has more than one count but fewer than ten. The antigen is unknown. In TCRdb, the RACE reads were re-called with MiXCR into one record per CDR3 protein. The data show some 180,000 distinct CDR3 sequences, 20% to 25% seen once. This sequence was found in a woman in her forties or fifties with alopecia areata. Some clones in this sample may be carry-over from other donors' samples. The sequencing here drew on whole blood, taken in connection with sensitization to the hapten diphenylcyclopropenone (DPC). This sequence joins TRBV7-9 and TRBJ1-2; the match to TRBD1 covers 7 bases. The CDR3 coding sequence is TGTGCCAGCAGTAGCGGGGACAGAAATTCCTATGGCTACACCTTC. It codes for CASSSGDRNSYGYTF.